The T cell receptor (beta chain) under discussion was sequenced for a study of T-cell reconstitution after alpha-beta-depleted transplantation in children. The table lists this clonotype with many counts. The authors prepared the TCRbeta library with unique molecular identifiers. TCRdb fed the PCR reads into MiXCR, producing one record per CDR3 protein. The repertoire holds 450,000 to 600,000 distinct CDR3 sequences, 15% to 20% seen once, with 3% to 4% in the top ten. Germline CDR1 is LGHDT and CDR2 is YNNKEL (reference sequence). This CDR3 contains 15 residues. V shed 4 bases and J shed 0 bases, with 10 bases lying between them.

The clonotype comes from a human donor who donated a stem cell graft to a child with acute lymphoblastic leukemia. The V call is TRBV3-1, the J call TRBJ2-1; D perhaps matches TRBD2 (6 bases). Source: PBMCs from the stem cell graft donor, taken from the stem cell graft. This CDR3 is CASSRGLSSYNEQFF. The CDR3 coding sequence is TGTGCCAGCAGCCGAGGACTAAGCTCCTACAATGAGCAGTTCTTC.